The 2 T cell receptor beta chains below come from one sample, sequenced in a study of cytomegalovirus exposure and HLA in healthy donors. PCR primers comprised 60 Vbeta and 13 Jbeta primers. Some clones are missing from TCRdb's copy, which holds only in-frame ones; the method was immunoSEQ multiplex PCR. Here the sample spans 150,000 to 200,000 clones, around 76% being singletons. Specimen: PBMCs. These receptors were obtained from a woman aged 30 to 39 in good health and CMV-seropositive.

The gene calls are TRBV7-2 and TRBJ2-1; 9 positions agree with TRBD2. CDR1 and CDR2 from the germline V gene are SGHTA and FQGNSA. V shed 1 base and J 7 bases; nucleotides not matched to a gene: 8. The CDR3 has 16 amino acids. In nucleotides, the CDR3 is TGTGCCAGCAGCTTAGTATCACTAGCGGGCCAGAATGAGCAGTTCTTC. Translating it yields CASSLVSLAGQNEQFF.

This clone was counted between two and nine times. This chain connects TRBV29-1 to TRBJ1-5, with a weak D call TRBD1 (5 bases). CDR1 and CDR2 (germline): SQVTM, ANQGSEA. V lost 6 bases and J 5 bases, leaving 11 bases between the germline ends. The CDR3 totals 12 residues. CDR3 DNA: TGCAGCGTCCAAACAGGCGATCAGCCCCAGCATTTT. It yields the protein CSVQTGDQPQHF.